The 12 T cell receptor beta chains in this list originate from one sample, sequenced in a study of graft-versus-host responses after intestinal transplantation. The protocol was immunoSEQ multiplex PCR, while the TCRdb copy is restricted to in-frame clones and leaves out a portion. The top ten clones hold under 0.85% of a sample with approximately 74,000 clones, approximately 90% of them seen once. Sample: PBMCs, taken 98 days after intestinal transplantation. The receptors derive from a human patient who received an intestinal transplant, so some T cells may come from the graft donor.

There are a few counts of this clone. V gene TRBV5-6 combines with J gene TRBJ2-7; no firm D call. The V and J ends lost 0 bases and 4 bases respectively, with 5 bases between them. CDR1 SGHDT and CDR2 YYEEEE come from the germline V gene. The CDR3 has 12 amino acids. As DNA, the CDR3 is TGTGCCAGCAGCTTGGAACATTACGAGCAGTACTTC. Its protein is CASSLEHYEQYF.

The rearrangement uses TRBV27 and TRBJ2-7; TRBD2 matches 9 bases. The junction had 9 bases not matched to a gene; V was cut back by 5 bases and J by 4 bases. The V gene's germline CDR1 is MNHEY and CDR2 SMNVEV (reference sequence). The CDR3 is 15 amino acids. In DNA form, the CDR3 reads TGTGCCAGCAGTGTCCTAGCGGGACTGTCGTACGAGCAGTACTTC. Its translation is CASSVLAGLSYEQYF.

The rearrangement joins TRBV4-1 to TRBJ2-1; TRBD2 matches 13 bases. CDR1 and CDR2 from the germline V gene are MGHRA and YSYEKL. Unmatched junction bases numbered 3, after V lost 3 bases and J lost 1 base. CDR3 length: 17 amino acids. CDR3 protein: CASSQGTSGASYNEQFF. The CDR3 DNA sequence: TGCGCCAGCAGCCAGGGGACTAGCGGGGCTTCCTACAATGAGCAGTTCTTC.

This clone was seen a single time. The CDR3 bases are TGTGCCAGCAGTTTATCATTTCAGGGGTACGAGCAGTACTTC. Translated, it gives CASSLSFQGYEQYF. V is TRBV27 and J is TRBJ2-7; perhaps TRBD1 as D (6 bases). V lost 0 bases to trimming and J lost 4 bases, with 10 bases between them. This CDR3 is built from 14 residues. Per the germline V gene, CDR1 is MNHEY and CDR2 is SMNVEV (reference sequence).

This clone was seen a single time. This chain joins TRBV25-1 and TRBJ1-1; D is ambiguous. V was shortened by 2 bases and J by 5 bases, with 9 bases between the two germline ends. This CDR3 is 13 amino acids long. From germline, CDR1 is MGHDK and CDR2 SYGVNS. The CDR3 bases are TGTGCCAGCAGTGAAGGGCGTGAGACTGAAGCTTTCTTT. Amino acids: CASSEGRETEAFF.

The chain employs TRBV27 and TRBJ1-6; no firm D call. The CDR3 totals 17 residues. Trimming left V 4 bases short and J 7 bases short, with 20 bases between. CDR1 is MNHEY and CDR2 is SMNVEV in the germline V gene (reference sequence). CDR3 in DNA: TGTGCCAGCAGTTCCTTTTGGACCCTGCGGACCAATTCACCCCTCCACTTT. It yields the protein CASSSFWTLRTNSPLHF.

The CDR3: CASSLVGYVNGYTF. Written as DNA, the CDR3 is TGTGCCAGCAGCTTAGTGGGTTATGTTAATGGCTACACCTTC. This chain joins TRBV5-4 and TRBJ1-2; D is undetermined. Trimming stripped 2 bases from V and 6 bases from J, with 14 bases between. Germline CDR1 is SGHNT and CDR2 is YYREEE (reference sequence). The CDR3 length is 14 residues.

This chain connects TRBV28 to TRBJ1-1, with D tentatively TRBD1 (5 bases). Trimming took 2 bases from V and 1 from J, leaving 14 bases between them. Germline V CDR1 and CDR2: MDHEN, SYDVKM. CDR3 length equals 16 residues. The CDR3 nucleotides are TGTGCCAGCAGTTTAGGCCCGACAGTCACGAACACTGAAGCTTTCTTT. Translating it yields CASSLGPTVTNTEAFF.

The V and J genes are TRBV14 and TRBJ1-1, with D maybe TRBD1 (6 bases). The germline CDR1 and CDR2 sequences are SGHDN and FVKESK. V was trimmed by 0 bases and J by 0 bases, leaving 14 bases between them. The CDR3 covers 17 residues. CDR3 bases: TGTGCCAGCAGCCAAGACATAGGACAGATCATGAACACTGAAGCTTTCTTT. Its translation: CASSQDIGQIMNTEAFF. The full variable domain, completed using reference TRBV14 and TRBJ1-1, is EAGVTQFPSHSVIEKGQTVTLRCDPISGHDNLYWYRRVMGKEIKFLLHFVKESKQDESGMPNNRFLAERTGGTYSTLKVQPAELEDSGVYFCASSQDIGQIMNTEAFFGQGTRLTVV.

V usage is TRBV5-1 and J usage is TRBJ2-7, with 8 bases lining up with TRBD2. Germline values: CDR1 SGHRS, CDR2 YFSETQ. CDR3 length: 14 amino acids. V lost 3 bases and J lost 5; bases outside the gene matches: 7. The CDR3 sequence is CASSYGGARDEQYF. CDR3 nucleotide sequence: TGCGCCAGCAGCTACGGGGGGGCCAGGGACGAGCAGTACTTC.

This clone turned up a few times. This chain joins TRBV5-6 and TRBJ1-2, with D tentatively TRBD1 (6 bases). This CDR3 is 16 amino acids long. Trimming took 1 base from V and 2 from J, leaving 15 bases between them. Germline lookup yields CDR1 SGHDT and CDR2 YYEEEE. The CDR3 sequence: CASSLPFGQTNYGYTF. The CDR3 DNA follows: TGTGCCAGCAGCTTGCCGTTCGGACAGACCAACTATGGCTACACCTTC.

CDR3 sequence: CASSLLGTEAFF. CDR3 in DNA: TGCGCCAGCAGCTTGTTGGGGACTGAAGCTTTCTTT. The chain joins TRBV5-1 to TRBJ1-1; D ambiguous. The V and J ends lost 1 base and 5 bases respectively, with 6 bases between them. From germline, CDR1 is SGHRS and CDR2 YFSETQ. The CDR3 is made up of 12 amino acids.